This T cell receptor beta chain appears in the sequencing data of a study of blood T cell repertoires in COVID-19. Under the authors' procedure: Amplification with reference gene primers provided the estimates of nucleated cell counts. The data were produced by immunoSEQ multiplex PCR, yet TCRdb's version contains in-frame clones alone and is incomplete. From that table come the V and J calls and clone size; the DNA was used to work out D and trimming. Found here are about 50,000 clones, approximately 84% of them singletons; the top ten hold around 3%. This clone was found a few times. The CDR3 sequence is 15 residues long. V was trimmed by 2 bases and J by 0 bases, leaving 9 bases between them. Germline CDR1 and CDR2: SGDLS and YYNGEE.

The sample taken for sequencing was peripheral blood. This sequence was found in a woman aged 80 or older with COVID-19, enrolled during active disease. V gene TRBV9 combines with J gene TRBJ1-3; D possibly corresponds to TRBD1 (6 bases). CDR3 nucleotide sequence: TGTGCCAGCAGCGTGGACAGTTACTCTGGAAACACCATATATTTT. Its translation: CASSVDSYSGNTIYF.